This T cell receptor beta chain is drawn from a study of cytomegalovirus exposure and HLA in healthy donors. PCR involved 60 Vbeta and 13 Jbeta primers. Here immunoSEQ multiplex PCR was the method, and the copy in TCRdb shows in-frame clones only, minus some. This table holds around 150,000 clones, roughly 79% found once. This CDR3 spans 14 amino acids. Trimming cost V 2 bases and J 2 bases, with 7 bases left between them. CDR1 KGHSH and CDR2 LQKENI come from the germline V gene. Sequencing used PBMCs. J is TRBJ1-5 and V is TRBV18; no reliable D call. The receptor comes from a male donor in good health and CMV-seronegative. CDR3: CASSPSRGNQPQHF. CDR3 sequence (DNA): TGTGCCAGCTCACCAAGCCGGGGCAATCAGCCCCAGCATTTT.